This note documents a single T cell receptor beta chain sequence. The data are from a study of lymphopenia after photon versus proton radiotherapy. Sequenced by immunoSEQ multiplex PCR; TCRdb stores in-frame clones only, minus some. In the table there are about 25,000 clones, roughly 90% of which are singletons. Germline loops: CDR1 MNHNY, CDR2 SVGAGI (reference sequence). This CDR3 has 13 amino acids. Germline trimming cut 4 bases from V and 3 bases from J; bases unmatched to any gene: 3. This TCR was recovered from a man aged 45-60 years with gastric cancer. The input for sequencing was peripheral blood, taken from a patient treated with photon-based radiotherapy. The gene calls are TRBV6-6 and TRBJ2-7; TRBD2 agrees at 7 bases. In nucleotides, the CDR3 is TGTGCCAGCAGTTCGGGACTAATCTACGAGCAGTACTTC. This translates into CASSSGLIYEQYF.